This passage covers 7 T cell receptor beta chains from one sample sequenced in a study of blood T cell repertoires in COVID-19 (dated by TCRdb to the early 2020s). The library came from the immunoSEQ multiplex PCR assay. Held by TCRdb, this immuneACCESS table contains in-frame sequences only and omits some clones. Under half of the omission traces to an unresolved V gene where checked; the cause of the rest is unknown. The sample table lists fewer than 350,000 clones, about 85% of them with a count of one. Around 1.8% of the sample belongs to the ten largest clones. Sequencing was done on a sample of PBMCs or T cells enriched from blood (not recorded which). The receptors come from a woman in her 30s who had been exposed to COVID-19.

This clone appeared a single time. The chain links TRBV10-3 to TRBJ2-3; 9 bases fit TRBD2. Trimming cost V 10 bases and J 3 bases; bases outside gene matches: 8. CDR3 length: 14 residues. The germline V gene encodes CDR1 ENHRY and CDR2 SYGVKD. CDR3 in amino acids: CATQREAGTDTQYF. CDR3 nucleotides: TGTGCCACCCAGCGGGAGGCGGGGACAGATACGCAGTATTTT.

In DNA form, the CDR3 reads TGCGCCAGCAGCCAAGGCCACAGGGACACTGAAGCTTTCTTT. Translated, it gives CASSQGHRDTEAFF. The chain joins TRBV4-1 to TRBJ1-1, with a weak D call TRBD1 (6 bases). There are 14 residues in the CDR3. Per germline, CDR1 MGHRA and CDR2 YSYEKL. The ends were cut back, 1 base at V and 3 bases at J, with 9 bases in the middle.

The sample holds a few counts of this clone. This sequence joins TRBV11-2 and TRBJ1-4; D is uncertain. Germline V gene sequence: CDR1 SGHAT, CDR2 FQNNGV. The CDR3 spans 14 residues. V shed 2 bases and J shed 4 bases, with 8 bases lying between them. The DNA for the CDR3 is TGTGCCAGCAGCTTAAATAGTCTTAATGAAAAACTGTTTTTT. Translating gives CASSLNSLNEKLFF.

V is TRBV5-6 and J is TRBJ2-7, with D perhaps matching TRBD1 (5 bases). Germline CDR1 is SGHDT and CDR2 is YYEEEE. V lost 2 bases to trimming and J lost 2 bases, with 11 bases between them. The CDR3 loop spans 14 amino acids. CDR3 DNA sequence: TGTGCCAGCAGCTTTGTGACAGTGCCCTACGAGCAGTACTTC. Protein product: CASSFVTVPYEQYF. The full variable domain, with the rest looked up from reference TRBV5-6 and TRBJ2-7, is DAGVTQSPTHLIKTRGQQVTLRCSPKSGHDTVSWYQQALGQGPQFIFQYYEEEERQRGNFPDRFSGHQFPNYSSELNVNALLLGDSALYLCASSFVTVPYEQYFGPGTRLTVT.

J is TRBJ2-5 and V is TRBV24-1, with TRBD1 identical over 7 bases. The J segment lost 3 bases and the V segment lost 6 bases, leaving 9 bases of the junction unmatched. This CDR3 is built from 15 residues. Germline V gives CDR1 KGHDR, CDR2 SFDVKD. The CDR3 DNA sequence: TGTGCCACCAGTACCGGGACAGCTGTGGAAGAGACCCAGTACTTC. The encoded protein is CATSTGTAVEETQYF.

In the case of this clone: This specimen includes other DNA sequences encoding the same CDR3. The J gene is TRBJ2-2, the V gene TRBV21-1; the table's D call, TRBD2, has no DNA check behind it. TRBV21-1 is a documented pseudogene. The length of the CDR3 is 16 residues. The CDR3 sequence is CASTTQRERYTGELFF. Written as DNA, the CDR3 is TGTGCCAGCACCACCCAGCGGGAGAGATACACCGGGGAGCTGTTTTTT.

This sequence joins TRBV6-5 and TRBJ1-2; possible D gene TRBD1, 5 bases. The CDR3 is 13 amino acids. CDR1 is MNHEY and CDR2 is SVGAGI in the germline V gene. V was clipped by 7 bases and J by 2 bases, with 11 bases between them. CDR3 sequence reads: CASTRAGNYGYTF. Here the CDR3 DNA reads TGTGCCAGCACCAGGGCCGGCAACTATGGCTACACCTTC.